This paragraph reports one TCR beta chain. Sequenced by immunoSEQ multiplex PCR; TCRdb stores in-frame clones only, minus some. This repertoire shows roughly 38,000 clones, 90% to 95% found once; its top ten account for more than 3%. The data were obtained in a study of control samples from healthy donors and cancer patients. Germline trimming cut 1 base from V and 3 bases from J; bases unmatched to any gene: 8. Germline CDR1 is SGDLS and CDR2 is YYNGEE. The CDR3 is 16 amino acids. The rearrangement uses TRBV9 and TRBJ2-3, with TRBD2 matching 7 bases. What was sequenced was blood. This TCR was recovered from a woman aged 50 to 60 in good health. The CDR3 sequence is CASSVNIAGGTDTQYF. The CDR3 bases are TGTGCCAGCAGCGTAAATATAGCGGGCGGGACAGATACGCAGTATTTT.